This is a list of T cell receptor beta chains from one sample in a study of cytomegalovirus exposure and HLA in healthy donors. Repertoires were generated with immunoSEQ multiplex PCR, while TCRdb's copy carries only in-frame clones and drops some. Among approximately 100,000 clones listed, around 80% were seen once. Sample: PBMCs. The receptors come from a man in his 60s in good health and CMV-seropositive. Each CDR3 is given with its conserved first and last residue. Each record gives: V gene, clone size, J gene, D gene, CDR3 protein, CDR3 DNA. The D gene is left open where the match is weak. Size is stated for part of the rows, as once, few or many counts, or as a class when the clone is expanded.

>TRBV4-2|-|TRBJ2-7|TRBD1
CASSQVGQEYEQYF
TGTGCCAGCAGCCAAGTGGGACAGGAGTACGAGCAGTACTTC
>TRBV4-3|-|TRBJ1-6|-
CASSQDAGSHNSPLHF
TGCGCCAGCAGCCAAGATGCGGGGAGTCATAATTCACCCCTCCACTTT
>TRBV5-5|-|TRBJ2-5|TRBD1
CASSTGQLQETQYF
TGTGCCAGCAGCACGGGACAGTTGCAAGAGACCCAGTACTTC
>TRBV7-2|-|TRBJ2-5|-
CASSLGFSETQYF
TGTGCCAGCAGCTTAGGGTTTAGCGAGACCCAGTACTTC
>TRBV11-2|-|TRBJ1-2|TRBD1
CASSQLRTGTTGYTF
TGTGCCAGCAGCCAGCTGCGGACAGGAACCACTGGCTACACCTTC
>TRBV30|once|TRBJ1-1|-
CAWSREMNTEAFF
TGTGCCTGGAGTAGAGAAATGAACACTGAAGCTTTCTTT
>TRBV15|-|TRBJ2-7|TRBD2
CATKGGLVGYEQYF
TGTGCCACCAAGGGAGGACTAGTCGGTTACGAGCAGTACTTC
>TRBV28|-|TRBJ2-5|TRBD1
CASSSWTGQGRETQYF
TGTGCCAGCAGTTCCTGGACGGGACAGGGGAGAGAGACCCAGTACTTC
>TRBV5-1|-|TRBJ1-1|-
CASSLGLEAFF
TGCGCCAGCAGCTTGGGGCTTGAAGCTTTCTTT
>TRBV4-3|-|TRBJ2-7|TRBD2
CASSQDRTSPSYEQYF
TGCGCCAGCAGCCAAGATCGGACTAGCCCTTCCTACGAGCAGTACTTC
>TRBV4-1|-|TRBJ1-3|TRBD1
CASSQDPAPGQGTYF
TGCGCCAGCAGCCAAGACCCAGCCCCGGGACAGGGGACATATTTT
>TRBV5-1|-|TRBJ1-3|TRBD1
CASSVGTGGRNTIYF
TGCGCCAGCAGCGTAGGGACAGGGGGCAGGAACACCATATATTTT
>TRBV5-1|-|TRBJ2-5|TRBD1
CASSEPGQGEETQYF
TGCGCCAGCAGCGAGCCGGGACAGGGGGAAGAGACCCAGTACTTC
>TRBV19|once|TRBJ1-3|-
CASSINLSGNTIYF
TGTGCCAGTAGTATTAATCTGTCTGGAAACACCATATATTTT
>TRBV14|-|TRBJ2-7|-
CASSQGLYEQYF
TGTGCCAGCAGCCAGGGACTGTACGAGCAGTACTTC
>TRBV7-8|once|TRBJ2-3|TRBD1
CASSFRTGQAYTDTQYF
TGTGCCAGCAGCTTCAGAACTGGACAGGCGTACACAGATACGCAGTATTTT
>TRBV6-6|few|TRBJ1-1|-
CASILLSNTEAFF
TGTGCCAGCATCCTACTATCGAACACTGAAGCTTTCTTT
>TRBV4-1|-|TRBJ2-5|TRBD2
CASSHSLAGGRETQYF
TGCGCCAGCAGCCACTCCCTAGCGGGGGGGCGGGAGACCCAGTACTTC
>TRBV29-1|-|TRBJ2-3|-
CSGRGGFGTQYF
TGCAGCGGCCGAGGTGGCTTCGGTACGCAGTATTTT
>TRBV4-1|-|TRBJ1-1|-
CASSHGGITGAFF
TGCGCCAGCAGCCACGGAGGGATCACTGGAGCTTTCTTT
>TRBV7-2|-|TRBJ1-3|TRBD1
CASSIWTGGNTIYF
TGTGCCAGCAGCATTTGGACAGGGGGAAACACCATATATTTT
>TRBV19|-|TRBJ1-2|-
CASSYSLRFPNYGYTF
TGTGCCAGTAGCTACAGTTTAAGATTTCCTAACTATGGCTACACCTTC
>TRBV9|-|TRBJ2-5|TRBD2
CASSVYGSSGGEWETQYF
TGTGCCAGCAGCGTATACGGCTCTAGCGGGGGGGAGTGGGAGACCCAGTACTTC
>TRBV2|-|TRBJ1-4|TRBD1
CASSPGQGNEKLFF
TGTGCCAGTAGCCCGGGACAGGGAAATGAAAAACTGTTTTTT
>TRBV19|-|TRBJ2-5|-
CASPTRDIQETQYF
TGTGCCAGCCCCACACGGGACATCCAAGAGACCCAGTACTTC
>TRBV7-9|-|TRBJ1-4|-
CASRPRTNEKLFF
TGTGCCAGCAGACCGAGGACTAATGAAAAACTGTTTTTT
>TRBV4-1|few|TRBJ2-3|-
CASSQERQDTQYF
TGCGCCAGCAGCCAAGAGAGGCAGGATACGCAGTATTTT
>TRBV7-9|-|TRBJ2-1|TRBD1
CASSLGQGEINEQFF
TGTGCCAGCAGCTTGGGGCAGGGGGAGATTAATGAGCAGTTCTTC
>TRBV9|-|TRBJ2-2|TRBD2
CASSVEASGGHAGELFF
TGTGCCAGCAGCGTAGAGGCCAGCGGGGGGCACGCCGGGGAGCTGTTTTTT
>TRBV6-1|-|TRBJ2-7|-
CASSARDIYEQYF
TGTGCCAGCAGTGCCCGGGACATCTACGAGCAGTACTTC
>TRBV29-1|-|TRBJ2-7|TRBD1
CSVSPGQSGEQYF
TGCAGCGTTTCTCCGGGACAGAGTGGAGAGCAGTACTTC
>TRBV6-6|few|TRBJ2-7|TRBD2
CASSKGLAGEVEQYF
TGTGCCAGCAGTAAGGGACTAGCGGGGGAGGTCGAGCAGTACTTC
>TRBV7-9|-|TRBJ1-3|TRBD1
CASSLRGQAGSGNTIYF
TGTGCCAGCAGCCTAAGGGGACAGGCGGGATCTGGAAACACCATATATTTT
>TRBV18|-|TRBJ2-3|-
CASSPYSVQTDTQYF
TGTGCCAGCTCACCATATTCGGTCCAAACAGATACGCAGTATTTT
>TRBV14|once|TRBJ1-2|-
CASSQDRTVPLNYGYTF
TGTGCCAGCAGCCAAGACCGGACAGTGCCCCTGAACTATGGCTACACCTTC
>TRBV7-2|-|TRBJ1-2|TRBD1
CASSRDRVNYGYTF
TGTGCCAGCAGCCGCGACAGGGTAAACTATGGCTACACCTTC
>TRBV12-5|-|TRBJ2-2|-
CASGIGGPGTGELFF
TGTGCTAGTGGTATCGGGGGGCCCGGGACCGGGGAGCTGTTTTTT
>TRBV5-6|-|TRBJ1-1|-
CASNPMAGPSTEAFF
TGTGCCAGCAACCCGATGGCAGGGCCAAGCACTGAAGCTTTCTTT
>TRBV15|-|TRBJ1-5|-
CATSGRTDPNQPQHF
TGTGCCACCAGCGGAAGGACAGACCCCAATCAGCCCCAGCATTTT
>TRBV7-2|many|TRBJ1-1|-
CASSVNTEAFF
TGTGCCAGCAGCGTAAACACTGAAGCTTTCTTT
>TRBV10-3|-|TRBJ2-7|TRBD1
CAITQGEEQYF
TGTGCCATCACGCAGGGGGAAGAGCAGTACTTC
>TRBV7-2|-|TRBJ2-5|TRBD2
CASSLAISGGQETQYF
TGTGCCAGCAGCTTAGCCATTAGCGGGGGGCAAGAGACCCAGTACTTC
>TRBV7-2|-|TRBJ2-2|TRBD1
CASSSRDRVIWANTGELFF
TGTGCCAGCAGCTCCCGGGACAGGGTTATTTGGGCGAACACCGGGGAGCTGTTTTTT
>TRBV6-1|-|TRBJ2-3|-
CASSALSLRDIHTDTQYF
TGTGCCAGCAGTGCCCTTTCTCTCCGGGACATACATACAGATACGCAGTATTTT
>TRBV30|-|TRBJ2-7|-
CAWGTGRSYEQYF
TGTGCCTGGGGAACGGGGAGGTCTTACGAGCAGTACTTC
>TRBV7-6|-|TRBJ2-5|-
CASSPILHSRRETQYF
TGTGCCAGCAGCCCAATTCTTCACAGCCGAAGGGAGACCCAGTACTTC
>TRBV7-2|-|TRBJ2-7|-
CASSLDRHSSYEQYF
TGTGCCAGCAGCTTAGACAGACATAGCTCCTACGAGCAGTACTTC
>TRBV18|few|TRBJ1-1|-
CASSLGGDTEAFF
TGTGCCAGCTCACTGGGGGGAGACACTGAAGCTTTCTTT
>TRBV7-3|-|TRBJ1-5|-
CASSSREGQGLYQPQHF
TGTGCCAGCAGCTCTAGGGAGGGGCAGGGACTGTATCAGCCCCAGCATTTT
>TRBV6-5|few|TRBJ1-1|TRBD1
CASRRTGSNTEAFF
TGTGCCAGCAGAAGGACAGGGTCGAACACTGAAGCTTTCTTT